This note documents a single T cell receptor beta chain sequence. The antigen remains undetermined. The junction departs from the called germline gene at one end, perhaps through a read error. Between 20 and 30 mg of unsorted bulk tissue served as the source from which RNA and DNA were co-extracted. Germline CDR1 is SEHNR and CDR2 is FQNEAQ (reference sequence). This CDR3 is 17 amino acids long. The researchers produced TCR beta cDNA from around 0.5 ug total RNA with a constant-region primer. Sequencing libraries for TCR beta derived from three nested multiplex PCR rounds that used slightly modified ARM-PCR. The opening two PCR rounds, around 11 cycles each, paired TRBV1-TRBV30 forward primers with a C-beta reverse primer. A single record per CDR3 protein comes from TCRdb applying MiXCR to the multiplex PCR reads. The data show about 74,000 distinct CDR3 sequences, nearly 70% seen once. This sample is part of a study of tumor-infiltrating lymphocytes in primary liver carcinoma. Study as a whole: The neoplasms were of stage T1-T3 N0M0, with dimensions of roughly 4.2 to 10 cm across.

The study, taken as a whole, reports: Blood trailed tumors significantly in top-250-clone fraction (p = 0.039).

J is TRBJ2-7 and V is TRBV7-9, with 8 bases lining up with TRBD2. This clonotype was sampled from a man in his forties with primary liver carcinoma and hepatitis B virus infection. Sequences were obtained from liver tumor tissue from sampling region 4. Indicated subset: tumor region T4, right-lateral pole. CDR3 coding DNA: TGTGCCAGTAGCTCGGCGGGAGGAGGTTTCGACCACTACGAGCAGTACTTC. Its protein product is CASSSAGGGFDHYEQYF.